This entry is about one TCR beta chain. This CDR3 has 13 residues. Germline lookup yields CDR1 MNHNY and CDR2 SVGAGI (reference sequence). V gave up 7 bases and J gave up 4 bases; unmatched junction bases: 6. Original data processing: Researchers report that nucleated cell counts were estimated from reference gene primer amplification. Clones were read by immunoSEQ multiplex PCR, and TCRdb kept only the in-frame ones, dropping some. The DNA was the basis for D and trimming; V, J and clone size are from that table. The data hold about 170,000 clones, with approximately 80% observed a single time. This entry comes from a study of blood T cell repertoires in COVID-19. Study at large: PBMCs, B-cell-depleted T cells, or T cells were the source of the cDNA or gDNA that made up the material.

Sequencing used peripheral blood. The V gene is TRBV6-6, the J gene TRBJ1-1; 7 nucleotides line up with TRBD1. The TCR was taken from a woman of 80 years or more with active or convalescent COVID-19. In DNA form, the CDR3 reads TGTGCCAGCATCCCCTACAGGGGCACTGAAGCTTTCTTT. Protein product: CASIPYRGTEAFF.